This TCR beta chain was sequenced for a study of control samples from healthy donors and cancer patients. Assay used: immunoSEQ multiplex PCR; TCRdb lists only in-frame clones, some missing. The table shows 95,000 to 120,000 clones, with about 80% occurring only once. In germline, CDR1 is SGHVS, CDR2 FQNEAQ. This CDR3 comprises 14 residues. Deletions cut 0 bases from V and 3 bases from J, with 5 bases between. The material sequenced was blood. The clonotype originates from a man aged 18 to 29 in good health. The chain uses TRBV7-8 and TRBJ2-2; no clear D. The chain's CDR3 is CASSLAPYTGELFF. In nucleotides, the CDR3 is TGTGCCAGCAGCTTAGCACCTTACACCGGGGAGCTGTTTTTT.